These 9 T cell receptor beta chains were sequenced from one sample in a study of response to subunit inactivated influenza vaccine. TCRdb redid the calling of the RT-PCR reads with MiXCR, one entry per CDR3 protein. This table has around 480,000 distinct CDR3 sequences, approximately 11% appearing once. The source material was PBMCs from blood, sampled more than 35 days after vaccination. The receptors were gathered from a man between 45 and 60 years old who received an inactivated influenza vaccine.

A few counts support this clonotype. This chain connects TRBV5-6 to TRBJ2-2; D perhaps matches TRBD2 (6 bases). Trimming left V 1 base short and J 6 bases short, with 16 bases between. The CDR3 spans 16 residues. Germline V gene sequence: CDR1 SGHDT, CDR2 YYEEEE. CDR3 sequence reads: CASSLWVGSNAGELFF. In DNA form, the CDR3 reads TGTGCCAGCAGCTTGTGGGTCGGGAGTAACGCCGGGGAGCTGTTTTTT.

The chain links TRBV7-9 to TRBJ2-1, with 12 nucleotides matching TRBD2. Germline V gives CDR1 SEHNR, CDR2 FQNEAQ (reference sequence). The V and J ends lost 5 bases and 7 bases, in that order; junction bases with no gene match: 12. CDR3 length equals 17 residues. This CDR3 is CASSPPRLAGASNEQFF. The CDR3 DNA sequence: TGTGCCAGCAGCCCACCTCGACTAGCGGGAGCCTCGAATGAGCAGTTCTTC.

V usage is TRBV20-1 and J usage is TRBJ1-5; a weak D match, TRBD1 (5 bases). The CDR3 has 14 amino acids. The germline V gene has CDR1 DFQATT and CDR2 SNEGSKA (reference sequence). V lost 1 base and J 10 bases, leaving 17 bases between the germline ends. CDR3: CSARVRDGSSPQHF. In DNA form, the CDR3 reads TGCAGTGCTAGAGTCCGGGACGGCTCATCCCCCCAGCATTTT.

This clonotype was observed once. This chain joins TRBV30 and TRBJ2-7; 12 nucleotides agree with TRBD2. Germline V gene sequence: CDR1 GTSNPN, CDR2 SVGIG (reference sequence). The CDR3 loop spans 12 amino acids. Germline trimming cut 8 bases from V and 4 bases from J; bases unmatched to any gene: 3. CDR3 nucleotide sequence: TGTGCCGGAACTAGCGGGAGGTACGAGCAGTACTTC. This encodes CAGTSGRYEQYF.

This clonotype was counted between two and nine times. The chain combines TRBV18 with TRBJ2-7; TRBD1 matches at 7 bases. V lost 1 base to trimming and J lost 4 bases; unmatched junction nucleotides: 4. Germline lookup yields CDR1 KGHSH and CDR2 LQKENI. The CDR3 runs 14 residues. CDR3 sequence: CASSPQGGGYEQYF. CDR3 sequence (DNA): TGTGCCAGCTCACCACAAGGGGGCGGGTACGAGCAGTACTTC.

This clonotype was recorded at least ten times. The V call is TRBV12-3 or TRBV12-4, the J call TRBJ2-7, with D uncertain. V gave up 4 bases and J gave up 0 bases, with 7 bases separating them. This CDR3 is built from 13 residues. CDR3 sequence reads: CASSYRSSYEQYF. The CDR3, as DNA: TGTGCCAGCAGTTACCGGAGCTCCTACGAGCAGTACTTC.

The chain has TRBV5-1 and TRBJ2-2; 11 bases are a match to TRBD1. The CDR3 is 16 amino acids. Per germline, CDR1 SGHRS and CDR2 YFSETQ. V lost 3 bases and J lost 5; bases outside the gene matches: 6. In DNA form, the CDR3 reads TGCGCCAGCAGCTCGATCGGACAGGGGGCGACCGGGGAGCTGTTTTTT. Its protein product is CASSSIGQGATGELFF.

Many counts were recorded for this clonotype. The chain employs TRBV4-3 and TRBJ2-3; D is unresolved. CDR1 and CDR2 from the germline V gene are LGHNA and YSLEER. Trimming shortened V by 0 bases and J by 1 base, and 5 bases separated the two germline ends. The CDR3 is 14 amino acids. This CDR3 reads CASSQDRGTDTQYF. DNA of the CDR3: TGCGCCAGCAGCCAAGATCGGGGCACAGATACGCAGTATTTT.

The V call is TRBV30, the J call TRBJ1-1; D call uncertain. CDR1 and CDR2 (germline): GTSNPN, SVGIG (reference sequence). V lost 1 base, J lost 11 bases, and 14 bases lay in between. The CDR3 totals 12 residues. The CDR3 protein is CAWSGLLSRAFF. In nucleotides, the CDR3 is TGTGCCTGGAGTGGGCTGCTTAGCAGGGCTTTCTTT.